The source of this TCR beta chain is a study of a mutant IDH1 vaccine in newly diagnosed glioma. Overall study: Those enrolled had earlier been treated with radiotherapy, temozolomide, or both, mostly both. The study held visit V12 at week 35 and visit V13 at week 47. Study-level points and caveats: Variations in leading peripheral T cell clonotypes appeared to have no connection with pseudoprogression.

Time point noted: week 47, end of study. Vaccination comprised doses that each held 300 ug of mutant IDH1 20-mer peptide, plus topical imiquimod. Donor diagnoses consisted of new WHO grade 3 or 4 IDH1-mutant, ATRX-lost astrocytomas. Here immunoSEQ multiplex PCR was the method, and the copy in TCRdb shows in-frame clones only, minus some. The table includes approximately 34,000 clones, around 90% detected once. Germline loops: CDR1 ENHRY, CDR2 SYGVKD. J was trimmed by 0 bases and V by 11 bases; bases with no gene match: 9. The CDR3 totals 16 residues. Points on this clone: Antigen unknown.

This TCR came from a man in his forties with glioma. The source material was PBMCs, sampled from a glioma patient whose treatment included an IDH1 peptide vaccine. The V and J genes are TRBV10-3 and TRBJ2-6; TRBD1 matches 8 bases. The DNA for the CDR3 is TGTGCCGTCTCGACAGGGGCTTCCTCTGGGGCCAACGTCCTGACTTTC. The encoded protein is CAVSTGASSGANVLTF.